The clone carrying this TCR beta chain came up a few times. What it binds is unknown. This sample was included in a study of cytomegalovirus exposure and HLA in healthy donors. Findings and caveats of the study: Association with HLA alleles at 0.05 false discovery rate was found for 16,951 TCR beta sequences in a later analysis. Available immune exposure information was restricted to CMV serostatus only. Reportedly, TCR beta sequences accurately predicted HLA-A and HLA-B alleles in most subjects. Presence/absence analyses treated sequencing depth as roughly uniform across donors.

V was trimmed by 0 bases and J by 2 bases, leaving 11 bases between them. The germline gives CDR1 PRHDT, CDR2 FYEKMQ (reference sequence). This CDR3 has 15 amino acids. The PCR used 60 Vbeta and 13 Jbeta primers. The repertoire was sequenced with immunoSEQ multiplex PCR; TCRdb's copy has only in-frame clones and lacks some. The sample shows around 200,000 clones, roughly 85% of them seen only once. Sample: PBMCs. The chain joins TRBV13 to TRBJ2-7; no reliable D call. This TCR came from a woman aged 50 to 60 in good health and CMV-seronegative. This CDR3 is CASSLGQSPTYEQYF. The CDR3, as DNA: TGTGCCAGCAGCTTAGGACAGAGCCCCACCTACGAGCAGTACTTC.